Shown below are 9 T cell receptor beta chains from a single sample sequenced in a study of spatial heterogeneity in lung cancer. TCRdb ran MiXCR on the 5' RACE reads and lists one entry per CDR3 protein. In the table there are about 36,000 distinct CDR3 sequences, more than 6.5% of which are singletons. Specified time point: blood at routine non-recurrence follow-up after resection. Sequenced here: PBMCs, sampled at follow-up. The source of these receptors is a male donor with early-stage non-small cell lung cancer.

This clonotype has a count of ten or more. The chain has TRBV14 and TRBJ2-7; D uncertain. CDR1 and CDR2 from the germline V gene are SGHDN and FVKESK. V lost 1 base, J lost 7 bases, and 11 bases lay in between. The CDR3 spans 13 residues. The CDR3 spells CASSQGKATEQYF. The CDR3 coding sequence is TGTGCCAGCAGCCAAGGAAAGGCCACGGAGCAGTACTTC. Complete variable domain (other parts from reference TRBV14 and TRBJ2-7): EAGVTQFPSHSVIEKGQTVTLRCDPISGHDNLYWYRRVMGKEIKFLLHFVKESKQDESGMPNNRFLAERTGGTYSTLKVQPAELEDSGVYFCASSQGKATEQYFGPGTRLTVT.

This clonotype occurred a few times. The V gene is TRBV5-6, the J gene TRBJ2-7; a possible D gene is TRBD1 (5 bases). The CDR3 spans 13 residues. Germline V gene data show CDR1 as SGHDT and CDR2 as YYEEEE. The V end was cut by 0 bases, the J end by 3 bases, with 7 bases between. CDR3 DNA sequence: TGTGCCAGCAGCTTGGGACAGAGCTACGAGCAGTACTTC. Amino acid sequence: CASSLGQSYEQYF.

This clonotype was observed at least ten times. The chain employs TRBV5-1 and TRBJ2-7, with D possibly matching TRBD2 (6 bases). V was shortened by 4 bases and J by 1 base, with 12 bases between the two germline ends. The CDR3 sequence is 14 residues long. CDR1 and CDR2 from the germline V gene are SGHRS and YFSETQ. The CDR3 nucleotides are TGCGCCAGCAGCACGGGGGTTGGGTCCTACGAGCAGTACTTC. As protein: CASSTGVGSYEQYF.

This clonotype was observed many times. This chain uses TRBV2 with TRBJ2-1; perhaps TRBD2 as D (5 bases). There are 15 residues in the CDR3. Trimming took 4 bases from V and 8 from J, leaving 18 bases between them. CDR1 and CDR2 (germline): SNHLY, FYNNEI. The CDR3, as DNA: TGTGCCAGCAGTGTGCTGGCCTTTACGGGGTATGAGCAGTTCTTC. The encoded protein is CASSVLAFTGYEQFF. Based on the CDR3 plus reference TRBV2 and TRBJ2-1, the full variable domain is EPEVTQTPSHQVTQMGQEVILRCVPISNHLYFYWYRQILGQKVEFLVSFYNNEISEKSEIFDDQFSVERPDGSNFTLKIRSTKLEDSAMYFCASSVLAFTGYEQFFGPGTRLTVL.

The rearrangement joins TRBV12-3 or TRBV12-4 to TRBJ1-3; 7 bases fit TRBD1. This CDR3 has 15 amino acids. The V segment lost 7 bases and the J segment 7 bases; nucleotides outside the gene matches: 13. CDR3 sequence reads: CASKISGTARNTIYF. The CDR3 DNA reads TGTGCCAGCAAAATATCAGGGACAGCTCGGAACACCATATATTTT.

At least ten counts were recorded for this clonotype. The chain joins TRBV2 to TRBJ1-2; D is unresolved. Germline V gene lookup returns CDR1 SNHLY and CDR2 FYNNEI. The CDR3 loop spans 15 amino acids. V lost 7 bases, J lost 0 bases, and 15 bases lay in between. The DNA of the CDR3 is TGTGCCAGCACCACGGGGAGGGCGACTAACTATGGCTACACCTTC. This codes for CASTTGRATNYGYTF.

In this sample, this clonotype turned up many times. This sequence joins TRBV29-1 and TRBJ2-7, with D uncertain. Germline V gives CDR1 SQVTM, CDR2 ANQGSEA. The germline V and J ends were trimmed by 6 bases and 3 bases, with 9 bases remaining between them. The CDR3 has 11 amino acids. CDR3: CSVAINYEQYF. The CDR3, as DNA: TGCAGCGTAGCCATCAACTACGAGCAGTACTTC.

This clonotype was seen many times. The chain recombines TRBV5-1 with TRBJ2-2; D perhaps matches TRBD2 (6 bases). There are 15 residues in the CDR3. Germline CDR1 reads SGHRS; CDR2 reads YFSETQ. V lost 4 bases and J 5 bases, leaving 15 bases between the germline ends. CDR3 amino acids: CASSPGTPGTGELFF. DNA for the CDR3: TGCGCCAGCAGCCCTGGGACTCCAGGAACCGGGGAGCTGTTTTTT.

This clonotype was counted ten times or more. The chain recombines TRBV5-1 with TRBJ1-2, with D perhaps matching TRBD1 (5 bases). This CDR3 is built from 13 residues. V lost 0 bases to trimming and J lost 6 bases, with 9 bases between them. CDR1 and CDR2 from the germline V gene are SGHRS and YFSETQ. CDR3 in amino acids: CASSLEGVDGYTF. In DNA, the CDR3 is TGCGCCAGCAGCTTGGAAGGGGTGGATGGCTACACCTTC.